One sample yielded the 7 T cell receptor beta chains listed below, sequenced in a study of blood T cell repertoires in COVID-19. Assay: immunoSEQ multiplex PCR; the TCRdb copy retains only in-frame clones and omits some. The table lists 40,000 to 50,000 clones, 80% to 90% of them singletons, with around 6.2% in the top ten. The sequenced sample consisted of peripheral blood. Receptors originate from a human donor in a cohort sampled during active COVID-19.

The chain is built from TRBV5-8 and TRBJ2-7; D is possibly TRBD1 (5 bases). Germline values: CDR1 SGHTS, CDR2 YDEGEE. CDR3 size: 12 residues. V lost 3 bases to trimming and J lost 4 bases, with 8 bases between them. CDR3 residues: CASSSTGYEQYF. The DNA for the CDR3 is TGTGCCAGCAGCTCTACAGGTTACGAGCAGTACTTC. The whole variable domain, filled in from reference TRBV5-8 and TRBJ2-7, reads EAGVTQSPTHLIKTRGQQATLRCSPISGHTSVYWYQQALGLGLQFLLWYDEGEERNRGNFPPRFSGRQFPNYSSELNVNALELEDSALYLCASSSTGYEQYFGPGTRLTVT.

The rearrangement links TRBV19 to TRBJ2-3; D not resolved. With 0 bases removed from V and 6 bases from J, the gap between germline ends came to 10 bases. The germline V gene encodes CDR1 LNHDA and CDR2 SQIVND (reference sequence). The CDR3 spans 14 residues. CDR3 sequence reads: CASSIEASGDTQYF. The CDR3 DNA sequence: TGTGCCAGTAGTATAGAGGCCTCCGGGGATACGCAGTATTTT.

The J gene is TRBJ2-5, the V gene TRBV27, with TRBD1 matching 12 bases. Trimming removed 3 bases from V and 5 bases from J; junction bases left unmatched: 4. CDR3 length equals 15 residues. Germline V gene lookup returns CDR1 MNHEY and CDR2 SMNVEV (reference sequence). CDR3 DNA: TGTGCCAGCAGTTTGGGACAGGGGGCCCGGGAGACCCAGTACTTC. Translation: CASSLGQGARETQYF.

The chain joins TRBV11-2 to TRBJ2-5; tentatively, D is TRBD2 (6 bases). V lost 8 bases, J lost 4 bases, and 14 bases lay in between. Germline assignment: CDR1 SGHAT and CDR2 FQNNGV. There are 13 residues in the CDR3. CDR3 region: CASRRVSGETQYF. CDR3 in DNA: TGTGCCAGCCGGAGGGTGTCGGGAGAGACCCAGTACTTC.

V usage is TRBV5-8 and J usage is TRBJ2-7, with 14 bases matching TRBD2. The CDR3 has 15 amino acids. CDR1 and CDR2 from the germline V gene are SGHTS and YDEGEE. The V gene end was trimmed by 4 bases and the J gene end by 5 bases; junction bases not matched to a gene: 5. The CDR3 nucleotides read TGTGCCAGCAGCATCGGGACTAGCGGGGGTAACGAGCAGTACTTC. This translates into CASSIGTSGGNEQYF.

V is TRBV5-1 and J is TRBJ2-5; 10 nucleotides agree with TRBD2. The J segment lost 7 bases and the V segment lost 4 bases, leaving 13 bases of the junction unmatched. Germline V gene sequence: CDR1 SGHRS, CDR2 YFSETQ. The CDR3 totals 16 residues. The CDR3 sequence is CASSLEPSGSGVTQYF. In DNA, the CDR3 is TGCGCCAGCAGCCTTGAGCCTAGCGGGAGTGGGGTGACCCAGTACTTC.

This clone occurred once. The chain uses TRBV19 and TRBJ1-5; D remains ambiguous. The germline V and J ends were trimmed by 1 base and 5 bases, with 12 bases remaining between them. This CDR3 contains 15 residues. Looked up from germline, CDR1 is LNHDA and CDR2 is SQIVND (reference sequence). The CDR3, as DNA: TGTGCCAGTAGTATAGGGCACCCTCCCCATCAGCCCCAGCATTTT. This encodes CASSIGHPPHQPQHF.